The 29 T cell receptor beta chains below all came from one sample that was sequenced in a study of response to subunit inactivated influenza vaccine. MiXCR was run by TCRdb on the RT-PCR reads, yielding one entry per CDR3 protein. The sample records about 650,000 distinct CDR3 sequences, 15% to 19% being singletons. The input for sequencing was PBMCs from blood, taken 11 to 12 days after vaccination. These receptors were obtained from a man aged 45 to 65 who received an inactivated influenza vaccine.

The table lists this clonotype with many counts. V and J are TRBV7-2 and TRBJ2-1; D tentatively fits TRBD1 or TRBD2 (6 bases each). CDR1 SGHTA and CDR2 FQGNSA come from the germline V gene. Trimming stripped 2 bases from V and 3 bases from J, with 11 bases between. The CDR3 is 15 residues long. The CDR3 nucleotides are TGTGCCAGCAGCTTAAGGGGGGCAGGCTACAATGAGCAGTTCTTC. It translates to CASSLRGAGYNEQFF.

The chain carries TRBV6-1 and TRBJ2-1; a weak D match, TRBD2 (6 bases). The CDR3 extends over 13 amino acids. Trimming shortened V by 11 bases and J by 4 bases, and 15 bases separated the two germline ends. Germline values: CDR1 MNHNS, CDR2 SASEGT. CDR3 sequence: CASRDWMYNEQFF. The CDR3 nucleotides are TGTGCCTCCCGGGACTGGATGTACAATGAGCAGTTCTTC.

This clonotype was detected only a few times. CDR3 sequence (DNA): TGTGCCAGCAGCCAAGGGGTAACGCGGAGCGGCTACACCTTC. Protein: CASSQGVTRSGYTF. The chain combines TRBV14 with TRBJ1-2; no definite D call. V was clipped by 1 base and J by 8 bases, with 14 bases between them. CDR3 length: 14 amino acids. Germline V gives CDR1 SGHDN, CDR2 FVKESK.

V and J are TRBV2 and TRBJ2-1, with D maybe TRBD1 (6 bases). Trimming pared 1 base from V and 15 bases from J, leaving 19 bases between. The germline V gene has CDR1 SNHLY and CDR2 FYNNEI. The CDR3 contains 14 residues. CDR3 sequence (DNA): TGTGCCAGCAGTGAAGATCAGGAGTCCAGGGGACCGTTCTTC. It codes for CASSEDQESRGPFF.

The V and J genes are TRBV6-2 or TRBV6-3 and TRBJ2-3; perhaps TRBD1 as D (5 bases). Germline assignment: CDR1 MNHEY and CDR2 SVGEGT. The CDR3 has 16 residues. Trimming stripped 5 bases from V and 2 bases from J, with 17 bases between. The CDR3 reads CASSIGQVRTTDTQYF. Here the CDR3 DNA reads TGTGCCAGCAGTATAGGACAAGTTAGAACCACAGATACGCAGTATTTT.

This clonotype occurred a few times. The rearrangement joins TRBV28 to TRBJ2-1; TRBD1 agrees at 11 bases. J gave up 6 bases and V 5 bases, and 9 bases lay outside the gene matches. The CDR3 spans 16 residues. Germline lookup yields CDR1 MDHEN and CDR2 SYDVKM. CDR3 nucleotides: TGTGCCAGCAGTACCCGGGACAGGGGGTTGTCCAATGAGCAGTTCTTC. Amino acids: CASSTRDRGLSNEQFF.

This chain connects TRBV29-1 to TRBJ2-7, with TRBD1 matching 7 bases. The CDR3 has 12 residues. Germline V gene lookup returns CDR1 SQVTM and CDR2 ANQGSEA. V was pared by 7 bases and J by 4 bases, with 7 bases of the junction left unmatched. The CDR3 nucleotides are TGCAGCGCATGGACAGGTTTATACGAGCAGTACTTC. Its protein product is CSAWTGLYEQYF.

This clonotype was seen ten or more times. The CDR3 is CASSLRQGNQPQHF. The CDR3 DNA reads as TGTGCCAGCAGTTTACGACAGGGGAATCAGCCCCAGCATTTT. The chain uses TRBV12-3 or TRBV12-4 and TRBJ1-5, with 8 positions matching TRBD1. CDR3 length: 14 residues. V dropped 2 bases and J dropped 4; count of bases not matched to a gene: 1.

The chain joins TRBV7-9 to TRBJ2-1; D possibly uses TRBD1 or TRBD2 (6 bases each). The CDR3 is made up of 17 amino acids. CDR1 is SEHNR, CDR2 FQNEAQ, per germline (reference sequence). With 0 bases removed from V and 6 bases from J, the gap between germline ends came to 18 bases. CDR3 bases: TGTGCCAGCAGCTTAGCAGTTTGGGGGGCCGGGGGCAATGAGCAGTTCTTC. Protein sequence: CASSLAVWGAGGNEQFF.

The J gene is TRBJ2-1, the V gene TRBV4-3, with D hard to call. V was trimmed by 0 bases and J by 9 bases, leaving 9 bases between them. The germline V gene encodes CDR1 LGHNA and CDR2 YSLEER. The CDR3 has 13 residues. Here the CDR3 DNA reads TGCGCCAGCAGCCAAGACCAACGGGCTGAGCAGTTCTTC. This sequence encodes CASSQDQRAEQFF.

This clonotype appeared a few times. The chain couples TRBV10-3 to TRBJ1-1; D gene uncertain. The germline V gene encodes CDR1 ENHRY and CDR2 SYGVKD. V was cut by 2 bases and J by 1 base, with 14 bases left in between. CDR3 size: 16 residues. CDR3 sequence (DNA): TGTGCCATCAGTGAGCTCCACAAAGGTACGAACACTGAAGCTTTCTTT. It is translated as CAISELHKGTNTEAFF.

This chain links TRBV19 with TRBJ2-5, with 9 bases fitting TRBD2. J lost 1 base, V lost 6 bases, and 0 bases had no gene match. The V gene's germline CDR1 is LNHDA and CDR2 SQIVND (reference sequence). The CDR3 spans 13 residues. The CDR3 nucleotides are TGTGCCAGTAGGCGGGAGGGCCAAGAGACCCAGTACTTC. Encoded protein: CASRREGQETQYF.

This clonotype was observed a few times. This rearrangement joins TRBV6-2 or TRBV6-3 to TRBJ2-7; D is possibly TRBD2 (5 bases). The germline V gene has CDR1 MNHEY and CDR2 SVGEGT. The CDR3 has 14 amino acids. Trimming cost V 2 bases and J 2 bases, with 10 bases left between them. The CDR3 DNA sequence: TGTGCCAGCAGTTACCTCAGCGGAGCCTACGAGCAGTACTTC. Protein: CASSYLSGAYEQYF.

This clonotype was observed at least ten times. At one end the junction does not follow the germline gene, possibly because of a read error. The chain carries TRBV7-2 and TRBJ2-5; a weak D match, TRBD2 (6 bases). The CDR3 runs to 13 residues. The germline gives CDR1 SGHTA, CDR2 FQGNSA. CDR3 region: CASSFGGRETQYF. The CDR3 nucleotides are TGCGCCAGCAGCTTTGGAGGGAGGGAGACCCAGTACTTC.

This chain joins TRBV5-1 and TRBJ2-3; 7 positions agree with TRBD2. Unmatched junction bases numbered 12, after V lost 4 bases and J lost 4 bases. The germline V gene encodes CDR1 SGHRS and CDR2 YFSETQ. CDR3 size: 16 residues. CDR3 bases: TGCGCCAGCAGCCGATTGACTAGCTCCCAGGCAGATACGCAGTATTTT. Protein product: CASSRLTSSQADTQYF. Complete variable domain (other parts from reference TRBV5-1 and TRBJ2-3): KAGVTQTPRYLIKTRGQQVTLSCSPISGHRSVSWYQQTPGQGLQFLFEYFSETQRNKGNFPGRFSGRQFSNSRSEMNVSTLELGDSALYLCASSRLTSSQADTQYFGPGTRLTVL.

The chain uses TRBV9 and TRBJ2-7, with D perhaps TRBD1 (6 bases). Germline values: CDR1 SGDLS, CDR2 YYNGEE. There are 15 residues in the CDR3. Trimming removed 3 bases from V and 2 bases from J, with 15 bases in between. CDR3 amino acids: CASSAGQTHTYEQYF. DNA for the CDR3: TGTGCCAGCAGCGCCGGACAGACCCACACCTACGAGCAGTACTTC.

The V gene is TRBV12-3 or TRBV12-4, the J gene TRBJ1-3, with D possibly matching TRBD1 (5 bases). CDR3 length: 16 amino acids. Trimming removed 5 bases at V and 0 bases at J, with 14 bases between. The CDR3 region has the DNA TGTGCCAGCAGTCTCCCCGACAGCTACTCTGGAAACACCATATATTTT. As protein: CASSLPDSYSGNTIYF.

This clonotype was observed a handful of times. The chain uses TRBV20-1 and TRBJ2-7, with 7 nucleotides matching TRBD2. V shed 4 bases, J shed 2 bases, and the junction held 11 bases outside the gene matches. CDR1 DFQATT and CDR2 SNEGSKA come from the germline V gene (reference sequence). The CDR3 loop spans 15 amino acids. CDR3 in DNA: TGCAGTGCTAAGAACTGGGGGGGACCAGCCTACGAGCAGTACTTC. Translated: CSAKNWGGPAYEQYF.

This clonotype was counted only a few times. J is TRBJ2-5 and V is TRBV6-2 or TRBV6-3; a possible D gene is TRBD2 (6 bases). With 6 bases removed from V and 6 bases from J, the gap between germline ends came to 20 bases. The germline CDR1 and CDR2 sequences are MNHEY and SVGEGT. The CDR3 length is 15 residues. CDR3 in DNA: TGTGCCAGCAGCGACCCGGGAGCAGGCGGAAAGACCCAGTACTTC. Amino acids: CASSDPGAGGKTQYF.

This clonotype was recorded at least ten times. This chain joins TRBV20-1 and TRBJ2-7; 7 positions match TRBD1. There are 12 residues in the CDR3. Germline V gene data show CDR1 as DFQATT and CDR2 as SNEGSKA (reference sequence). With V trimmed by 5 bases and J by 6 bases, 7 bases remained unmatched. CDR3 region: CSAPGTVSEQYF. CDR3 in DNA: TGCAGTGCTCCCGGGACAGTCAGCGAGCAGTACTTC.

This clonotype was detected only a few times. The chain recombines TRBV20-1 with TRBJ2-7; the D gene is possibly TRBD2 (6 bases). V dropped 4 bases and J dropped 3 bases, with 10 bases sitting between them. The V gene's germline CDR1 is DFQATT and CDR2 SNEGSKA (reference sequence). This CDR3 spans 12 amino acids. CDR3 sequence (DNA): TGCAGTGCTACAAGGGGAGGCTACGAGCAGTACTTC. This codes for CSATRGGYEQYF.

The chain is built from TRBV20-1 and TRBJ2-1; D might be TRBD2 (5 bases). V lost 6 bases, J lost 5 bases, and 17 bases lay in between. Germline loops: CDR1 DFQATT, CDR2 SNEGSKA (reference sequence). The CDR3 has 14 residues. CDR3 DNA: TGCAGTGCCAGGAGGATGGGCGCCCACAATGAGCAGTTCTTC. This sequence encodes CSARRMGAHNEQFF.

The chain recombines TRBV10-1 with TRBJ2-1; 8 bases map to TRBD2. The germline V gene encodes CDR1 WNHNN and CDR2 SYGVQD (reference sequence). The junction had 8 bases not matched to a gene; V was cut back by 5 bases and J by 5 bases. CDR3 length equals 15 residues. CDR3 sequence: CASSSDGGGNNEQFF. The CDR3 region has the DNA TGCGCCAGCAGTTCCGACGGGGGGGGAAACAATGAGCAGTTCTTC.

Only a few counts were recorded for this clonotype. CDR3 nucleotide sequence: TGTGCCAGCACCTCCCCGAGAGTTTACGAGCAGTACTTC. Translation gives CASTSPRVYEQYF. This chain uses TRBV6-1 with TRBJ2-7; D gene unclear. The CDR3 extends over 13 amino acids. CDR1 is MNHNS, CDR2 SASEGT, per germline. Trimming pared 7 bases from V and 4 bases from J, leaving 14 bases between.

The table lists this clonotype with a few counts. The V and J genes are TRBV3-1 and TRBJ2-1; D is unresolved. Germline V lookup: CDR1 LGHDT, CDR2 YNNKEL (reference sequence). V gave up 1 base and J gave up 9 bases, with 7 bases separating them. This CDR3 has 12 amino acids. The chain's CDR3 is CASSQVWGEQFF. The CDR3 DNA reads as TGTGCCAGCAGCCAAGTATGGGGTGAGCAGTTCTTC.

The sample holds many counts of this clonotype. The rearrangement links TRBV12-3 or TRBV12-4 to TRBJ1-2; perhaps TRBD1 as D (6 bases). V was cut by 6 bases and J by 6 bases, with 11 bases left in between. The CDR3 sequence is 12 residues long. Here the CDR3 reads CASRQQGHGYTF. The CDR3 DNA is TGTGCCAGCAGACAACAGGGCCATGGCTACACCTTC.

The sample holds a few counts of this clonotype. The V gene is TRBV27, the J gene TRBJ2-5; TRBD1 matches 8 bases. With V trimmed by 4 bases and J by 4 bases, 5 bases remained unmatched. This CDR3 spans 14 amino acids. CDR1 and CDR2 (germline): MNHEY, SMNVEV (reference sequence). The DNA for the CDR3 is TGTGCCAGCAGTTCGGGACAGGCGCGAGAGACCCAGTACTTC. This gives the protein CASSSGQARETQYF.

The rearrangement joins TRBV2 to TRBJ2-3; no reliable D call. Per the germline V gene, CDR1 is SNHLY and CDR2 is FYNNEI. The CDR3 consists of 15 residues. V was trimmed by 6 bases and J by 3 bases, leaving 16 bases between them. The CDR3 region has the DNA TGTGCCAGCAGCCCGGACGCCCCGACTACAGATACGCAGTATTTT. Translation gives CASSPDAPTTDTQYF. Full variable domain (outside the CDR3, taken from reference TRBV2 and TRBJ2-3): EPEVTQTPSHQVTQMGQEVILRCVPISNHLYFYWYRQILGQKVEFLVSFYNNEISEKSEIFDDQFSVERPDGSNFTLKIRSTKLEDSAMYFCASSPDAPTTDTQYFGPGTRLTVL.

The chain is built from TRBV7-2 and TRBJ1-3; tentatively, D is TRBD1 (6 bases). The germline CDR1 and CDR2 sequences are SGHTA and FQGNSA. The length of the CDR3 is 15 residues. Between the trimmed V and J ends, which lost 5 bases and 2 bases, there was a span of 13 bases. The DNA for the CDR3 is TGTGCCAGCAGCCCCCGACAGGCGACTGGAAACACCATATATTTT. Translated: CASSPRQATGNTIYF. The full variable domain, in which reference TRBV7-2 and TRBJ1-3 provide the parts outside the CDR3, is GAGVSQSPSNKVTEKGKDVELRCDPISGHTALYWYRQSLGQGLEFLIYFQGNSAPDKSGLPSDRFSAERTGGSVSTLTIQRTQQEDSAVYLCASSPRQATGNTIYFGEGSWLTVV.